Listed below are T cell receptor beta chains from one sample, sequenced in a study of regulatory T cells in long-lasting Graves disease. TCRdb reprocessed the multiplex PCR reads with MiXCR, giving one entry per CDR3 protein. The sample carries 450,000 to 500,000 distinct CDR3 sequences, around 16% recorded once. A further study also used this sample, focusing on T cells in Graves' hyperthyroidism and ophthalmopathy.

This sample comprised peripheral blood mononuclear cells (PBMCs), obtained at new diagnosis, from a patient treated with antithyroid drugs. Every receptor here comes from a man aged 35-49 years with Graves disease. Both conserved end residues are part of each CDR3. The order of the fields is D gene, J gene, clone size, V gene, CDR3 protein, CDR3 DNA. A D gene is named only where the DNA matches it firmly. Size tells how often a clone was seen (once, few, many) or the class of an expanded clone, and some rows leave it out.

- | TRBJ1-5 | many | TRBV30 | CAWSPTGNSNQPQHF | TGTGCCTGGAGCCCGACTGGGAATAGCAATCAGCCCCAGCATTTT
TRBD2 | TRBJ2-7 | many | TRBV28 | CASSPTGLAGFSEQYF | TGTGCCAGCAGCCCAACGGGACTAGCGGGTTTCAGCGAGCAGTACTTC
- | TRBJ2-3 | few | TRBV29-1 | CSVERVDSDTQYF | TGCAGCGTTGAACGGGTAGACTCAGATACGCAGTATTTT
TRBD1 | TRBJ2-7 | many | TRBV5-1 | CASSPGQPYEQYF | TGTGCCAGCAGCCCGGGACAGCCTTACGAGCAGTACTTC
- | TRBJ1-1 | many | TRBV12-3/TRBV12-4 | CASSWKGMNTEAFF | TGTGCCAGCAGTTGGAAAGGAATGAACACTGAAGCTTTCTTT
- | TRBJ2-3 | many | TRBV14 | CASSQEWADTQYF | TGTGCCAGCAGCCAGGAGTGGGCAGATACGCAGTATTTT
- | TRBJ2-1 | - | TRBV19 | CASSTPGLSYNEQFF | TGTGCCAGTAGTACTCCGGGACTCTCATACAATGAGCAGTTCTTC
- | TRBJ2-4 | - | TRBV3-1 | CASSQDIRGRGNIQYF | TGTGCCAGCAGCCAAGATATCCGGGGGCGGGGAAACATTCAGTACTTC
- | TRBJ1-1 | many | TRBV20-1 | CSIVTDSFNTEAFF | TGCAGCATCGTGACAGACTCGTTTAACACTGAAGCTTTCTTT
- | TRBJ2-7 | - | TRBV6-5 | CASSYGGKGADEQYF | TGTGCCAGCAGTTACGGCGGGAAGGGGGCCGACGAGCAGTACTTC
- | TRBJ2-3 | many | TRBV20-1 | CSASRPRAHTDTQYF | TGCAGTGCTAGCCGGCCGCGGGCCCACACAGATACGCAGTATTTT
- | TRBJ2-7 | many | TRBV28 | CASRPDTYEQYF | TGTGCCAGCAGACCTGACACGTACGAGCAGTACTTC
- | TRBJ2-4 | many | TRBV20-1 | CSANLRRENIQYF | TGCAGTGCTAACCTTCGGAGGGAGAACATTCAGTACTTC
- | TRBJ2-5 | many | TRBV28 | CASSTLDVVRAQYF | TGTGCCAGCAGTACTTTAGACGTGGTACGGGCCCAGTACTTC
- | TRBJ2-5 | many | TRBV24-1 | CATSSPIGRGVETQYF | TGTGCCACCAGTTCACCCATCGGGCGGGGAGTGGAGACCCAGTACTTC
TRBD1 | TRBJ1-4 | - | TRBV6-1 | CASSPPGTGNEKLFF | TGTGCCAGCAGCCCCCCCGGGACAGGGAATGAAAAACTGTTTTTT
TRBD2 | TRBJ2-3 | many | TRBV12-3/TRBV12-4 | CASSLGGRNTDTQYF | TGTGCCAGCAGCTTAGGCGGGAGGAACACAGATACGCAGTATTTT
- | TRBJ1-3 | many | TRBV18 | CASSPLGSGNTIYF | TGTGCCAGCAGCCCGCTCGGGTCTGGAAACACCATATATTTT
- | TRBJ2-5 | many | TRBV11-2 | CASSSVPQETQYF | TGTGCCAGCAGCTCCGTCCCCCAAGAGACCCAGTACTTC
TRBD1 | TRBJ2-5 | many | TRBV28 | CASSLGSQDRMTQYF | TGTGCCAGCAGTTTAGGAAGCCAGGACAGGATGACCCAGTACTTC
TRBD2 | TRBJ2-3 | many | TRBV24-1 | CATSPPGLAGATDTQYF | TGTGCCACCAGTCCTCCGGGACTAGCGGGAGCCACAGATACGCAGTATTTT
TRBD2 | TRBJ2-1 | few | TRBV6-2/TRBV6-3 | CASSYRGAPSGSMHEQFF | TGTGCCAGCAGTTACAGAGGGGCGCCTAGCGGGAGTATGCATGAGCAGTTCTTC
- | TRBJ2-2 | - | TRBV28 | CASSLRSFRGGTGELFF | TGTGCCAGCAGTTTACGTTCTTTCAGGGGTGGCACCGGGGAGCTGTTTTTT
- | TRBJ1-5 | - | TRBV19 | CASRLKSGRSSNQPQHF | TGTGCCAGTAGATTAAAGTCCGGCAGATCAAGCAATCAGCCCCAGCATTTT
- | TRBJ2-6 | - | TRBV6-1 | CASRDYRVPGANVLTF | TGTGCCAGCAGGGATTACAGGGTTCCTGGGGCCAACGTCCTGACTTTC
- | TRBJ1-5 | few | TRBV20-1 | CSARVEYSNQPQHF | TGCAGTGCTAGAGTGGAGTATAGCAATCAGCCCCAGCATTTT
- | TRBJ2-1 | many | TRBV24-1 | CATSDLRGNGNNEQFF | TGTGCCACCAGTGATTTGCGCGGGAATGGCAACAATGAGCAGTTCTTC
TRBD2 | TRBJ2-7 | many | TRBV12-3/TRBV12-4 | CASTPGLAGSYEQYF | TGTGCCAGCACCCCGGGACTAGCGGGCTCCTACGAGCAGTACTTC
- | TRBJ2-7 | many | TRBV3-1 | CASSRTLSYEQYF | TGTGCCAGCAGCCGGACACTATCCTACGAGCAGTACTTC
- | TRBJ1-2 | few | TRBV12-5 | CASGLVPNSDYGYTF | TGTGCTAGTGGTTTGGTACCGAACTCCGACTATGGCTACACCTTC
TRBD1 | TRBJ2-5 | few | TRBV14 | CASSHQSRHSGQQETQYF | TGTGCCAGCAGCCACCAAAGTCGACACTCGGGACAGCAAGAGACCCAGTACTTC
- | TRBJ2-7 | few | TRBV14 | CASSVGRSYEQYF | TGTGCCAGCAGCGTAGGGAGGTCCTACGAGCAGTACTTC
TRBD1 | TRBJ2-7 | - | TRBV18 | CASSPEATGSYEQYF | TGTGCCAGCTCACCAGAGGCGACAGGGAGCTACGAGCAGTACTTC
TRBD2 | TRBJ2-1 | - | TRBV7-9 | CASSSLYGRGYNEQFF | TGTGCCAGCAGCTCCCTTTACGGGAGGGGCTACAATGAGCAGTTCTTC
TRBD1 | TRBJ1-2 | few | TRBV12-3/TRBV12-4 | CASSLVGQGAGGYTF | TGTGCCAGCAGTTTGGTCGGACAGGGGGCAGGTGGCTACACCTTC
TRBD2 | TRBJ2-3 | - | TRBV9 | CASSPSGASSTDTQYF | TGTGCCAGCAGCCCTAGCGGGGCTTCTAGCACAGATACGCAGTATTTT